The 15 T cell receptor beta chains below were found in one sample sequenced in a study of cytomegalovirus exposure and HLA in healthy donors. Sequencing was performed with immunoSEQ multiplex PCR; in TCRdb, only in-frame clones are kept and a portion is missing. This table has about 200,000 clones, around 80% appearing once. Input material: PBMCs. All receptors come from a woman aged 25 to 39 in good health and CMV-seropositive.

This sequence joins TRBV5-1 and TRBJ2-1, with D maybe TRBD2 (6 bases). V lost 0 bases, J lost 9 bases, and 13 bases lay in between. Germline CDR1 SGHRS, CDR2 YFSETQ. The CDR3 contains 14 residues. The CDR3 region is CASSLGLEVVEQFF. Here the CDR3 DNA reads TGCGCCAGCAGCTTGGGACTAGAGGTCGTTGAGCAGTTCTTC. Using reference TRBV5-1 and TRBJ2-1 for the parts outside the CDR3, the full variable domain is KAGVTQTPRYLIKTRGQQVTLSCSPISGHRSVSWYQQTPGQGLQFLFEYFSETQRNKGNFPGRFSGRQFSNSRSEMNVSTLELGDSALYLCASSLGLEVVEQFFGPGTRLTVL.

The chain employs TRBV4-2 and TRBJ2-7; 11 nucleotides agree with TRBD2. Trimming at V came to 6 bases and at J to 4 bases, leaving 5 bases not matched to a gene. Germline CDR1 and CDR2: LGHNA and YNFKEQ. The CDR3 has 14 residues. The CDR3 nucleotides read TGTGCCAGCAGTCCGGGACTAGCGGATTACGAGCAGTACTTC. Its protein is CASSPGLADYEQYF.

The chain couples TRBV6-5 to TRBJ2-1; tentatively, D is TRBD2 (6 bases). The V gene's germline CDR1 is MNHEY and CDR2 SVGAGI. V was shortened by 2 bases and J by 8 bases, with 16 bases between the two germline ends. CDR3 size: 15 residues. DNA of the CDR3: TGTGCCAGCAGTTACATGGGTAGGTCGGGAGATGAGCAGTTCTTC. It translates to CASSYMGRSGDEQFF.

V is TRBV10-3 and J is TRBJ2-7, with unresolved D. CDR1 is ENHRY, CDR2 SYGVKD, per germline. This CDR3 region has 14 residues. V was trimmed by 0 bases and J by 6 bases, leaving 12 bases between them. In DNA form, the CDR3 reads TGTGCCATCAGTGAGTCTCCAGATTATGGCGAGCAGTACTTC. As protein: CAISESPDYGEQYF.

The chain recombines TRBV6-5 with TRBJ2-1, with 8 bases fitting TRBD2. CDR3 length: 14 amino acids. V shed 7 bases, J shed 5 bases, and the junction held 7 bases outside the gene matches. CDR1 is MNHEY and CDR2 is SVGAGI in the germline V gene. The chain's CDR3 is CASTQRGINNEQFF. DNA for the CDR3: TGTGCCAGCACCCAGCGGGGGATCAACAATGAGCAGTTCTTC.

The chain couples TRBV18 to TRBJ1-1; D call uncertain. The CDR3 loop spans 13 amino acids. Per the germline V gene, CDR1 is KGHSH and CDR2 is LQKENI. V lost 5 bases to trimming and J lost 6 bases, with 13 bases between them. The CDR3 here is CASSDQQAAEAFF. In nucleotides, the CDR3 is TGTGCCAGCTCAGACCAACAAGCGGCTGAAGCTTTCTTT.

V gene TRBV11-3 combines with J gene TRBJ1-1; D is perhaps TRBD1 (5 bases). This CDR3 spans 14 amino acids. Deletions cut 3 bases from V and 0 bases from J, with 8 bases between. The V gene's germline CDR1 is SGHNT and CDR2 YENEEA. CDR3 in amino acids: CASSFSGMNTEAFF. The DNA of the CDR3 is TGTGCCAGCAGCTTTTCAGGGATGAACACTGAAGCTTTCTTT. Combining the CDR3 with reference TRBV11-3 and TRBJ1-1 gives the whole variable domain EAGVVQSPRYKIIEKKQPVAFWCNPISGHNTLYWYLQNLGQGPELLIRYENEEAVDDSQLPKDRFSAERLKGVDSTLKIQPAELGDSAVYLCASSFSGMNTEAFFGQGTRLTVV.

The V gene is TRBV19, the J gene TRBJ2-7, with 7 bases lining up with TRBD1. CDR3 length equals 14 residues. The germline V gene has CDR1 LNHDA and CDR2 SQIVND (reference sequence). The V segment lost 1 base and the J segment 2 bases; nucleotides outside the gene matches: 2. CDR3 nucleotides: TGTGCCAGTAGTATAGGGCAGGGGGCCTACGAGCAGTACTTC. It yields the protein CASSIGQGAYEQYF.

This chain connects TRBV15 to TRBJ1-1; 8 positions agree with TRBD1. The CDR3 runs 19 residues. CDR1 LNHNV and CDR2 YYDKDF come from the germline V gene (reference sequence). J lost 0 bases, V lost 0 bases, and 12 bases had no gene match. The CDR3 DNA reads as TGTGCCACCAGCAGAGATGCCGGACAGGGAGTTTGGTTGAACACTGAAGCTTTCTTT. As protein: CATSRDAGQGVWLNTEAFF.

This clone was counted a few times. V and J are TRBV5-4 and TRBJ2-7, with TRBD2 as a possible D gene (5 bases). V lost 0 bases to trimming and J lost 4 bases, with 11 bases between them. The CDR3 covers 14 residues. Germline V CDR1 and CDR2: SGHNT, YYREEE (reference sequence). Here the CDR3 reads CASSLDPGSYEQYF. The CDR3 DNA sequence: TGTGCCAGCAGCTTGGACCCGGGAAGTTACGAGCAGTACTTC.

To note about this clone: A junction boundary mismatches the germline segment, possibly from a read error. V usage is TRBV7-7 and J usage is TRBJ2-1; 9 bases are a match to TRBD1. Germline-derived CDR1 and CDR2 are SSHAT and FNYEAQ (reference sequence). This CDR3 region has 15 residues. The CDR3 is CASSLDRGITDEQFF. Written as DNA, the CDR3 is TGTGCTAGCAGCTTGGACAGGGGAATTACGGATGAGCAGTTCTTC.

This rearrangement joins TRBV6-1 to TRBJ2-3, with D possibly matching TRBD1 (6 bases). V lost 11 bases, J lost 1 base, and 16 bases lay in between. Germline CDR1 MNHNS, CDR2 SASEGT. CDR3 length: 14 amino acids. The CDR3 sequence is CACQWGQGTDTQYF. In nucleotides, the CDR3 is TGTGCCTGTCAGTGGGGACAAGGCACAGATACGCAGTATTTT.

The chain uses TRBV4-2 and TRBJ2-7; TRBD1 might be the D (6 bases). Germline V gene data show CDR1 as LGHNA and CDR2 as YNFKEQ. Trimming shortened V by 1 base and J by 2 bases, and 9 bases separated the two germline ends. CDR3 length: 14 residues. Written as DNA, the CDR3 is TGTGCCAGCAGCCAAGCGGGGACACCCTACGAGCAGTACTTC. Its translation is CASSQAGTPYEQYF.

This clone was seen at least ten times. This sequence joins TRBV19 and TRBJ2-7, with a possible D match to TRBD2 (5 bases). The germline V gene encodes CDR1 LNHDA and CDR2 SQIVND (reference sequence). The ends were cut back, 7 bases at V and 4 bases at J, with 14 bases in the middle. CDR3 size: 13 residues. This CDR3 reads CASNPGPGYEQYF. CDR3 DNA sequence: TGTGCCAGTAACCCCGGGCCGGGGTACGAGCAGTACTTC.

The chain uses TRBV10-3 and TRBJ1-2; D remains ambiguous. The germline V gene encodes CDR1 ENHRY and CDR2 SYGVKD. This CDR3 has 13 residues. V lost 2 bases, J lost 0 bases, and 4 bases lay in between. CDR3: CAISETPNYGYTF. DNA for the CDR3: TGTGCCATCAGTGAGACACCTAACTATGGCTACACCTTC.